The rows below give T cell receptor beta chains drawn from one sample of a study. TCRdb reanalysed the 5' RACE reads using MiXCR and keeps one entry per CDR3 protein. The sample contains tens of thousands of distinct CDR3 sequences, about 26% of which appear only once. The source material was tumor-infiltrating Tregs sorted from the breast tumor. The source is a female donor with breast cancer. The CDR3 runs from the conserved cysteine through the conserved F or W. Fields, in order: CDR3 protein, CDR3 DNA, V gene, D gene, clone size, J gene. A D gene is named only where the DNA matches it firmly. Clone size is given for some rows only: seen once, a few or many times, or a class if the clone is expanded.

CSVVYAEGTYEQYF | TGCAGCGTTGTTTACGCGGAAGGGACCTACGAGCAGTACTTC | TRBV29-1 | NA | NA | TRBJ2-7
CASSQGGLAGRRSYEQYF | TGCGCCAGCAGCCAAGGCGGGCTAGCGGGTCGTCGCTCCTACGAGCAGTACTTC | TRBV4-1 | TRBD2 | many | TRBJ2-7
CSASPRGGRGRVTFF | TGCAGTGCTAGTCCGAGGGGCGGGAGGGGTAGGGTGACGTTCTTC | TRBV20-1 | TRBD2 | few | TRBJ2-1
CACSFGQGQDTQYF | TGTGCCTGCAGCTTCGGACAGGGCCAAGATACGCAGTATTTT | TRBV5-6 | TRBD1 | NA | TRBJ2-3
CASSLGCGYF | TGCGCCAGCAGCTTAGGCTGTGGGTACTTC | TRBV5-1 | NA | NA | TRBJ2-7
CASSLLQGDNQPQHF | TGTGCCAGCAGCTTATTACAGGGGGATAATCAGCCCCAGCATTTT | TRBV7-8 | TRBD1 | few | TRBJ1-5
CSVLAGSSGNTIYF | TGCAGCGTTCTAGCGGGGAGCTCTGGAAACACCATATATTTT | TRBV29-1 | NA | NA | TRBJ1-3
CASNFVGLNQPQHF | TGTGCCAGCAATTTTGTGGGTCTCAATCAGCCCCAGCATTTT | TRBV28 | NA | few | TRBJ1-5
CASSFDVNTEAFF | TGTGCCAGCAGTTTTGATGTGAACACTGAAGCTTTCTTT | TRBV12-3/TRBV12-4 | NA | NA | TRBJ1-1
CASSEEDRDPVYGYTF | TGTGCCAGCAGTGAAGAGGACAGGGACCCTGTCTATGGCTACACCTTC | TRBV2 | TRBD1 | NA | TRBJ1-2
CASSLSLAGSYNEQFF | TGTGCCAGCAGCTTAAGTCTAGCGGGGTCCTACAATGAGCAGTTCTTC | TRBV7-9 | TRBD2 | medium-sized | TRBJ2-1
CASSELTGLGGNEQFF | TGTGCCAGCAGTGAATTAACGGGTCTAGGGGGCAATGAGCAGTTCTTC | TRBV6-1 | NA | few | TRBJ2-1
CASSLMGGGNTEAFF | TGTGCCAGCAGCTTAATGGGGGGCGGGAACACTGAAGCTTTCTTT | TRBV11-2 | NA | many | TRBJ1-1
CASSQARNTEAFF | TGCGCCAGCAGCCAAGCGAGGAACACTGAAGCTTTCTTT | TRBV4-1 | NA | many | TRBJ1-1
CASSYDRATEAFF | TGCGCCAGCAGCTATGACAGGGCCACTGAAGCTTTCTTT | TRBV10-2 | TRBD1 | many | TRBJ1-1
CASRHTRWSGYTF | TGTGCCAGCAGGCACACAAGATGGTCCGGCTACACCTTC | TRBV7-2 | NA | many | TRBJ1-2
CASSLIDRGGTQYF | TGCGCCAGCAGCTTAATAGACAGGGGGGGGACCCAGTACTTC | TRBV5-1 | TRBD1 | NA | TRBJ2-5
CSARTSGGADTQYF | TGCAGTGCGCGGACTAGCGGGGGGGCAGATACGCAGTATTTT | TRBV20-1 | TRBD2 | NA | TRBJ2-3
CSAEHGTSGSREQFF | TGCAGTGCAGAACACGGGACTAGCGGAAGTAGGGAGCAGTTCTTC | TRBV20-1 | TRBD2 | few | TRBJ2-1
CSARFDRYSNQPQHF | TGCAGTGCTAGATTCGACAGATATAGCAATCAGCCCCAGCATTTT | TRBV20-1 | NA | many | TRBJ1-5
CASSPTPGVSGNTIYF | TGTGCCAGCAGCCCAACTCCGGGGGTCTCTGGAAACACCATATATTTT | TRBV5-4 | NA | NA | TRBJ1-3
CAISAGYEQYF | TGTGCCATCAGTGCCGGGTACGAGCAGTACTTC | TRBV10-3 | NA | NA | TRBJ2-7
CAGSSDRGEYNEQFF | TGTGCCGGCAGCTCGGACAGGGGGGAATACAATGAGCAGTTCTTC | TRBV11-2 | TRBD1 | NA | TRBJ2-1
CASYDGGSEQYF | TGTGCCAGTTACGATGGGGGATCCGAGCAGTACTTC | TRBV6-2/TRBV6-3 | NA | few | TRBJ2-7
CASSLAGDREAFF | TGTGCCAGCAGCTTAGCGGGCGACAGGGAAGCTTTCTTT | TRBV7-6 | NA | medium-sized | TRBJ1-1